Listed below are T cell receptor beta chains from one sample, sequenced in a study of blood T cells in healthy people across ages. TCRdb fed the 5' RACE reads into MiXCR, producing one record per CDR3 protein. The repertoire includes fewer than 900,000 distinct CDR3 sequences, approximately 35% of them detected once, and under 15% sits in the top ten. Sequenced: blood. These TCRs come from a man aged 18-30 years in good health. CDR3s include the opening cysteine and the closing phenylalanine or tryptophan. The D gene is left open where the match is weak. Expanded clones get a size class; other rows say once, few or many, or leave the size out.

TRBD1	TRBV5-1	TRBJ2-2	17	-	TGCGCCAGCAGCCTGCAGGGACAGGGGGCGATCGCCGGGGAGCTGTTTTTT	CASSLQGQGAIAGELFF
-	TRBV2	TRBJ1-1	12	-	TGTGCCAGCAACGGGGGACCCACTGAAGCTTTCTTT	CASNGGPTEAFF
-	TRBV7-9	TRBJ2-1	13	once	TGTGCCAGCAGCACTTTGGGGGGCGATGAGCAGTTCTTC	CASSTLGGDEQFF
-	TRBV24-1	TRBJ2-3	17	-	TGTGCCACCAGTGCCCCCCCGGATATCTGGACCACAGATACGCAGTATTTT	CATSAPPDIWTTDTQYF
-	TRBV29-1	TRBJ2-7	13	many	TGCAGCGTTGAAGGCGCGCGCTCCTACGAGCAGTACTTC	CSVEGARSYEQYF
-	TRBV12-3/TRBV12-4	TRBJ1-1	13	many	TGTGCCAGCAGTTATACAGTGAACACTGAAGCTTTCTTT	CASSYTVNTEAFF
TRBD2	TRBV7-2	TRBJ2-7	14	-	TGTGCCAGCACCCGACCGGGACTAGCGGCCACCCAGTACTTC	CASTRPGLAATQYF
-	TRBV4-1	TRBJ2-3	17	-	TGCGCCAGCAGCCTGAACCGAGCGGGCGAGGGTATAGATACGCAGTATTTT	CASSLNRAGEGIDTQYF
-	TRBV7-7	TRBJ2-3	15	-	TGTGCTAGCAGTTCCTCAACTCAAGTGGGAGATGCGCAGTATTTT	CASSSSTQVGDAQYF
-	TRBV7-3	TRBJ1-1	13	-	TGTGCCAGCAGCTCGGACACCTTTACTGAAGCTTTCTTT	CASSSDTFTEAFF
-	TRBV9	TRBJ1-1	11	few	TGTGCCAGCAGCGTAGCACAGCGGGCTTTCTTT	CASSVAQRAFF
-	TRBV6-6	TRBJ1-6	15	-	TGTGCCAGCAGTTACTCGGGGGGCCCGAATTCACCCCTCCACTTT	CASSYSGGPNSPLHF
TRBD1	TRBV15	TRBJ1-5	15	few	TGTGCCACCAGCATGGGACAGGTCAGCAATCAGCCCCAGCATTTT	CATSMGQVSNQPQHF
-	TRBV7-8	TRBJ1-4	15	-	TGTGCCAGCAGCTTCTCAGGGGCAACTAATGAAAAACTGTTTTTT	CASSFSGATNEKLFF
TRBD1	TRBV20-1	TRBJ1-5	14	few	TGCAGTGCTCCACAGGGGCGTAGCAATCAGCCCCAGCATTTT	CSAPQGRSNQPQHF
TRBD2	TRBV3-1	TRBJ2-1	15	few	TGTGCCAGCAGCGCCACTAGCGGGGGGTTCAATGAGCAGTTCTTC	CASSATSGGFNEQFF
TRBD1	TRBV20-1	TRBJ2-7	15	-	TGCAGTGCCCCTGCGGAAGGACAGGGTTTGGTCGAGCAGTACTTC	CSAPAEGQGLVEQYF
TRBD1	TRBV5-1	TRBJ2-7	14	many	TGCGCCAGCAGCCAAAGACAGGGATCCTACGAGCAGTACTTC	CASSQRQGSYEQYF
-	TRBV5-1	TRBJ2-3	14	-	TGCGTCAGCAGCTTGGCGGCCAGCACAGATACGCAGTATTTT	CVSSLAASTDTQYF
-	TRBV2	TRBJ2-7	17	-	TGTGCCAGCAGAGAAGCGCGGGGTATTTACATCAACTACGAGCAGTACTTC	CASREARGIYINYEQYF
-	TRBV25-1	TRBJ1-1	11	-	TGTGCCAGCAGTCAGGCTGCTGAAGCTTTCTTT	CASSQAAEAFF
-	TRBV6-2/TRBV6-3	TRBJ1-2	13	-	TGTGCCAGCAGTTACGGGGCGGCCGATGGCTACACCTTC	CASSYGAADGYTF
-	TRBV20-1	TRBJ1-5	16	-	TGCAGTGCTAGAGATCGGGGGGGGTATAGCAATCAGCCCCAGCATTTT	CSARDRGGYSNQPQHF
-	TRBV18	TRBJ1-2	19	-	TGTGCCAGCTCCCAGGGTTTGCTTTTCGGGACCCGGGGGGACTATGGCTACACCTTC	CASSQGLLFGTRGDYGYTF
TRBD2	TRBV5-1	TRBJ2-1	16	-	TGCGCCAGCAGCCCCATAGCGGGGGCATCCTACAATGAGCAGTTCTTC	CASSPIAGASYNEQFF
-	TRBV7-9	TRBJ2-5	13	-	TGTGCCAGCAGCTATCCCAGCGGGGAGACCCAGTACTTC	CASSYPSGETQYF
-	TRBV4-3	TRBJ1-6	14	-	TGCGCCAGCAGCCAAGATCGGGACGATTCACCCCTCCACTTT	CASSQDRDDSPLHF
-	TRBV5-1	TRBJ2-2	15	few	TGCGCCAGCAGCTTGGATGCCTCCAACACCGGGGAGCTGTTTTTT	CASSLDASNTGELFF
TRBD2	TRBV20-1	TRBJ2-5	14	few	TGCAGTGCTAGGGGGGGACTAGCTCCAGAGACCCAGTACTTC	CSARGGLAPETQYF
TRBD1	TRBV14	TRBJ1-1	16	few	TGTGCCAGCAGCCAAGATCGACAGGGGATGAACACTGAAGCTTTCTTT	CASSQDRQGMNTEAFF
-	TRBV5-1	TRBJ1-2	14	-	TGCGTCAGCAGCCGCGACAGGAACCATTATGGCTACACCTTC	CVSSRDRNHYGYTF
-	TRBV25-1	TRBJ1-4	15	many	TGTGCCAGCAGTGAATTTGGAGGGCCCGGCGAAAAACTGTTTTTT	CASSEFGGPGEKLFF
-	TRBV12-3/TRBV12-4	TRBJ1-1	15	-	TGTGCCAGCGCCGGCTTTCGGGTCCTCTACACTGAAGCTTTCTTT	CASAGFRVLYTEAFF
-	TRBV7-2	TRBJ2-5	15	few	TGTGCCAGCAGCTTAGTAAATCCCCTCCAAGAGACCCAGTACTTC	CASSLVNPLQETQYF
-	TRBV7-9	TRBJ2-1	16	-	TGTGCCAGCAGCTCGCCTCAGGGGTTTTCCTACAATGAGCAGTTCTTC	CASSSPQGFSYNEQFF
-	TRBV7-9	TRBJ2-1	14	few	TGTGCCAGCAGCTTATCCGGGCGCGGAGATGAGCAGTTCTTC	CASSLSGRGDEQFF
-	TRBV9	TRBJ2-2	15	-	TGTGCCAGCAGCGTAGAGTGGGGGAACACCGGGGAGCTGTTTTTT	CASSVEWGNTGELFF
TRBD1	TRBV6-2/TRBV6-3	TRBJ2-3	17	few	TGTGCCAGCAGTTACCCGACAGGGGGGATTAACACAGATACGCGGTATTTT	CASSYPTGGINTDTRYF
-	TRBV20-1	TRBJ2-4	14	few	TGCAGTGCTTGGGACCCAGTAGCCAAAAACATTCAGTACTTC	CSAWDPVAKNIQYF
TRBD1	TRBV18	TRBJ1-3	17	-	TGTGCCAGCTCTCCCGAGGGGGCCCGACTTTCTGGAAACACCATATATTTT	CASSPEGARLSGNTIYF
-	TRBV12-3/TRBV12-4	TRBJ2-7	12	many	TGTGCCAGCTCCTTCGGTGATTACGAGCAGTACTTC	CASSFGDYEQYF